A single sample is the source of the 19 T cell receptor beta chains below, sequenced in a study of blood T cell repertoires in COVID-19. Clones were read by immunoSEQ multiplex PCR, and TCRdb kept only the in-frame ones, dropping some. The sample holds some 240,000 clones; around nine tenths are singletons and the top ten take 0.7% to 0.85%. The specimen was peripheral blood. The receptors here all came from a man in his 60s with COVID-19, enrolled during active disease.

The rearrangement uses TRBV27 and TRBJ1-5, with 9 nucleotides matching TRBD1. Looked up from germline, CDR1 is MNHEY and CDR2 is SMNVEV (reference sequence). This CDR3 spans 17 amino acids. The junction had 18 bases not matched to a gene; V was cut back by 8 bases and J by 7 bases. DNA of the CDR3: TGTGCCAGCGGGGTGAGACCGGACAGGGGATTGGAACAGCCCCAGCATTTT. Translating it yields CASGVRPDRGLEQPQHF.

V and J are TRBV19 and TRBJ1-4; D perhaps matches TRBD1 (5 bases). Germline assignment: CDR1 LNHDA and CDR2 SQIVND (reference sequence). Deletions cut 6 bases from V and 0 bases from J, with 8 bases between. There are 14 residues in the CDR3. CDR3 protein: CASSRGTTNEKLFF. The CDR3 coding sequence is TGTGCCAGTAGCCGGGGGACAACTAATGAAAAACTGTTTTTT. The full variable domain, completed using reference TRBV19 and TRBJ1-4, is DGGITQSPKYLFRKEGQNVTLSCEQNLNHDAMYWYRQDPGQGLRLIYYSQIVNDFQKGDIAEGYSVSREKKESFPLTVTSAQKNPTAFYLCASSRGTTNEKLFFGSGTQLSVL.

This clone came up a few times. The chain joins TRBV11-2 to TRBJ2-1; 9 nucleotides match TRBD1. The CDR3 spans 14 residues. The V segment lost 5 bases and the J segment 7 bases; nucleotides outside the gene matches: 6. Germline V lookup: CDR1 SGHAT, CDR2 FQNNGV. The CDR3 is CASSQQGAGNEQFF. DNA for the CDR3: TGTGCCAGCAGCCAACAGGGGGCTGGGAATGAGCAGTTCTTC.

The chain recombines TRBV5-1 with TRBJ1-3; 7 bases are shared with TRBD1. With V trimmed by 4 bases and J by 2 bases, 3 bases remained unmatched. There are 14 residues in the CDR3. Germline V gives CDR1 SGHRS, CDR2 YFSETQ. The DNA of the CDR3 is TGCGCCAGCAGCACGGGACAGACTGGAAACACCATATATTTT. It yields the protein CASSTGQTGNTIYF.

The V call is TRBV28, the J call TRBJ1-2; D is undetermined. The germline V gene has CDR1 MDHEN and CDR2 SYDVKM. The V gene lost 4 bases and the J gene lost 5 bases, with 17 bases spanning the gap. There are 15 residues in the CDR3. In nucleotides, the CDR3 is TGTGCCAGCAGTTCCCGTGGGGAGAGGCTATATGGCTACACCTTC. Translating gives CASSSRGERLYGYTF.

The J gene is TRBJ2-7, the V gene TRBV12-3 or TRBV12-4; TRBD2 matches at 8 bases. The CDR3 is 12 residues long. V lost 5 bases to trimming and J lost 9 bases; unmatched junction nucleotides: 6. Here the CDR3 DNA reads TGTGCCAGCAGTACCATGACTAGCGCGCAGTACTTC. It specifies CASSTMTSAQYF.

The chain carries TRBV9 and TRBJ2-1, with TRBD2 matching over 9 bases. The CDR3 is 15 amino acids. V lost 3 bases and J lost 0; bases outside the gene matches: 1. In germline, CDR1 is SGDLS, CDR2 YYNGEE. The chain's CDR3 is CASSAREGSYNEQFF. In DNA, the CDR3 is TGTGCCAGCAGCGCGCGGGAGGGCTCCTACAATGAGCAGTTCTTC.

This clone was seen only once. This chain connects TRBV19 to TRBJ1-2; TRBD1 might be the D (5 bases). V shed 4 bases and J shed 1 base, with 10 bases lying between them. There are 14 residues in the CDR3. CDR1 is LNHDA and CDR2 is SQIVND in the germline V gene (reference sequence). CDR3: CASSSDRLNYGYTF. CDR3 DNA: TGTGCCAGTAGTAGCGACAGACTTAACTATGGCTACACCTTC.

The CDR3 DNA sequence: TGTGCCAGCAGCCGTGGACTAGCGGCTTCCGGGGAGCAGTACTTC. Translated: CASSRGLAASGEQYF. The chain combines TRBV3-1 (or the pseudogene TRBV3-2) with TRBJ2-7; 10 nucleotides agree with TRBD2. J lost 7 bases, V lost 4 bases, and 10 bases had no gene match. CDR1 and CDR2 (germline): LGHDT, YNNKEL (reference sequence). CDR3 length: 15 amino acids.

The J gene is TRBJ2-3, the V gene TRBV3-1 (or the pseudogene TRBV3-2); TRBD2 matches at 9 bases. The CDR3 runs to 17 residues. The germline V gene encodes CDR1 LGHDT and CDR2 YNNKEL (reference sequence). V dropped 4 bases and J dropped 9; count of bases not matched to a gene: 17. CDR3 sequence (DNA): TGTGCCAGCAGCCTCTCCCCCGCGGGGGGGGCCCAGGGAACGCAGTATTTT. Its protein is CASSLSPAGGAQGTQYF.

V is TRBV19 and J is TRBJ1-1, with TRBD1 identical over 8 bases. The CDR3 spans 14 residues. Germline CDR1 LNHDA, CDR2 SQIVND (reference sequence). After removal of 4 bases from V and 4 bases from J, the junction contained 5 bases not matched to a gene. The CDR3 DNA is TGTGCCAGTAGTACCCAGGGGGCGGCCACTGAAGCTTTCTTT. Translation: CASSTQGAATEAFF.

CDR3 nucleotide sequence: TGTGCCAGCAGTGAAAGTGGCCAAACGAACACCGGGGAGCTGTTTTTT. The encoded protein is CASSESGQTNTGELFF. J is TRBJ2-2 and V is TRBV2; no reliable D call. This CDR3 spans 16 amino acids. Per germline, CDR1 SNHLY and CDR2 FYNNEI. The germline V and J ends were trimmed by 2 bases and 0 bases, with 10 bases remaining between them.

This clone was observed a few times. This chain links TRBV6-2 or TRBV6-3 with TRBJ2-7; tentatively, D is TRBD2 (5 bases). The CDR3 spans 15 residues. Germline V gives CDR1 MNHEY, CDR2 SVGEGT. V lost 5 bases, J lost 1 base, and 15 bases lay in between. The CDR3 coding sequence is TGTGCCAGCAGTCAATCCGGGATAGCGTCCTACGAGCAGTACTTC. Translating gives CASSQSGIASYEQYF.

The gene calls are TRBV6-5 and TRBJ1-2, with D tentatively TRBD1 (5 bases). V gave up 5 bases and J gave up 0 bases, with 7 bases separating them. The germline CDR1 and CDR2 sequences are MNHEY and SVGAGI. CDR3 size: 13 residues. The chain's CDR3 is CASSKQANYGYTF. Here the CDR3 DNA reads TGTGCCAGCAGTAAACAGGCTAACTATGGCTACACCTTC.

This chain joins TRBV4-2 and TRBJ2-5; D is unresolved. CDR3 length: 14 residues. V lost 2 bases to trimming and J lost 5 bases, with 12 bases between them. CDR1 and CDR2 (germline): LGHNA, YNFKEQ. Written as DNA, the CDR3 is TGTGCCAGCAGCCAAAAATACTCCCTTGAGACCCAGTACTTC. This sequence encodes CASSQKYSLETQYF.

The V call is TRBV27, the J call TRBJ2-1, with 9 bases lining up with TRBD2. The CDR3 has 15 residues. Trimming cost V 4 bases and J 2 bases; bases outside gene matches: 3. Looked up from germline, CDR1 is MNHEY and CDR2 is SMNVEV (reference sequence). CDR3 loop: CASSSGLATYNEQFF. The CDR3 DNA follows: TGTGCCAGCAGTTCGGGACTAGCCACCTACAATGAGCAGTTCTTC.

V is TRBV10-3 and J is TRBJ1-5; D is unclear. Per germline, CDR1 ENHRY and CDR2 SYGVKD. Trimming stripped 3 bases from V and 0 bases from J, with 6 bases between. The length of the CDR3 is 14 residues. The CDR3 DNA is TGTGCCATCAGTGACAGTCATAGCAATCAGCCCCAGCATTTT. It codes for CAISDSHSNQPQHF.

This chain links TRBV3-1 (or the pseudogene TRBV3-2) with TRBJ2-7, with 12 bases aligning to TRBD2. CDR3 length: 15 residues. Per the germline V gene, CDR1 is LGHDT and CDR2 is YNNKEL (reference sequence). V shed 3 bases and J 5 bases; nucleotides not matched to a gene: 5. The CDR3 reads CASSQTSGGRDEQYF. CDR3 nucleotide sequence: TGTGCCAGCAGCCAGACTAGCGGGGGACGTGACGAGCAGTACTTC.

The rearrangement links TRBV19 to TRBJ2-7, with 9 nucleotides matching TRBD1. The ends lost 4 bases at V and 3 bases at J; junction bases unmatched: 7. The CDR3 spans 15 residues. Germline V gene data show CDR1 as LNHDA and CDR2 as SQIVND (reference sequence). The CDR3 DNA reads TGTGCCAGTAGTACCGGACAGGGGAATAGCTACGAGCAGTACTTC. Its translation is CASSTGQGNSYEQYF.